The next 4 T cell receptor beta chains were all read from a single sample in a study of T cell responses to AZD1222 COVID-19 vaccine. The method was immunoSEQ multiplex PCR; TCRdb's version includes in-frame clones alone and lacks a portion of them. The sample records more than 150,000 clones, approximately 90% being singletons. Material: peripheral blood, obtained 28 days after the second AZD1222 dose. The receptors originated from an adult who received the AZD1222 COVID-19 vaccine.

This clone has just one count. V is TRBV5-1 and J is TRBJ2-1; D gene uncertain. With 7 bases removed from V and 9 bases from J, the gap between germline ends came to 14 bases. The CDR3 totals 12 residues. From germline, CDR1 is SGHRS and CDR2 YFSETQ. The DNA for the CDR3 is TGCGCCAGCGGGCTTCCCGGCCGTGAGCAGTTCTTC. Translating it yields CASGLPGREQFF.

The V call is TRBV19, the J call TRBJ1-2; perhaps TRBD1 as D (5 bases). The CDR3 runs to 15 residues. CDR1 is LNHDA and CDR2 is SQIVND in the germline V gene (reference sequence). V was pared by 2 bases and J by 8 bases, with 18 bases between. The CDR3 bases are TGTGCCAGTAGTATATTTCACCCTAGCGGGGCCGGCTACACCTTC. Translating it yields CASSIFHPSGAGYTF.

In this sample, this clone turned up once. The gene calls are TRBV3-1 (or the pseudogene TRBV3-2) and TRBJ1-5; 11 nucleotides line up with TRBD1. Germline assignment: CDR1 LGHDT and CDR2 YNNKEL (reference sequence). The CDR3 consists of 14 residues. V shed 7 bases, J shed 6 bases, and the junction held 5 bases outside the gene matches. The CDR3 reads CASTPGTGGQPQHF. Here the CDR3 DNA reads TGTGCCAGCACACCCGGGACAGGGGGTCAGCCCCAGCATTTT.

The chain carries TRBV19 and TRBJ2-1; no clear D. The V and J ends lost 7 bases and 3 bases respectively, with 16 bases between them. CDR1 and CDR2 (germline): LNHDA, SQIVND (reference sequence). CDR3 size: 15 residues. The CDR3 sequence: CASTNSENYYNEQFF. In nucleotides, the CDR3 is TGTGCCAGTACCAATAGTGAGAACTACTACAATGAGCAGTTCTTC.